A single sample is the source of the 15 T cell receptor beta chains below, sequenced in a study of T cell responses to AZD1222 COVID-19 vaccine (dated by TCRdb to about 2021). Libraries were made using the immunoSEQ multiplex PCR assay. The table comes from immuneACCESS by way of TCRdb, which keeps in-frame sequences with V and J called. Part of the clones is missing from these tables; in studies checked, under half for an unresolved V gene and the rest for unknown reasons. Across this sample there are over 150,000 clones, with 80% to 95% seen only once. The top ten clones comprise about 1.6% of the sample. The time point label for this specimen denotes: baseline before first vaccination. This sample comprised peripheral blood, obtained on day 0 of AZD1222 vaccination. The receptors here all came from an adult in good health.

The V call is TRBV18, the J call TRBJ1-5; 11 bases match TRBD1. The CDR3 spans 17 residues. With V trimmed by 1 base and J by 2 bases, 4 bases remained unmatched. Per germline, CDR1 KGHSH and CDR2 LQKENI. In DNA, the CDR3 is TGTGCCAGCTCACCACGGACAGGGGGCTTAGGCAATCAGCCCCAGCATTTT. Protein product: CASSPRTGGLGNQPQHF.

The chain has TRBV30 and TRBJ1-2, with D hard to call. Germline V lookup: CDR1 GTSNPN, CDR2 SVGIG (reference sequence). Between the trimmed V and J ends, which lost 4 bases and 4 bases, there was a span of 19 bases. The CDR3 has 15 residues. Here the CDR3 reads CAWKIVKRIGYGYTF. DNA of the CDR3: TGTGCCTGGAAAATCGTAAAACGCATCGGCTATGGCTACACCTTC.

V and J are TRBV2 and TRBJ2-4; 12 bases are a match to TRBD1. With V trimmed by 4 bases and J by 6 bases, 7 bases remained unmatched. The CDR3 contains 16 residues. Germline V CDR1 and CDR2: SNHLY, FYNNEI. The chain's CDR3 is CASSAGTGGFGNIQYF. In nucleotides, the CDR3 is TGTGCCAGCAGTGCCGGGACAGGGGGCTTCGGAAACATTCAGTACTTC.

V gene TRBV18 combines with J gene TRBJ1-1; D unclear. Germline loops: CDR1 KGHSH, CDR2 LQKENI. V was shortened by 5 bases and J by 1 base, with 5 bases between the two germline ends. The length of the CDR3 is 12 residues. Written as DNA, the CDR3 is TGTGCCAGCTCAAACAGGAACACTGAAGCTTTCTTT. It yields the protein CASSNRNTEAFF.

The gene calls are TRBV2 and TRBJ1-5; TRBD1 might be the D (5 bases). The germline V gene encodes CDR1 SNHLY and CDR2 FYNNEI. V was pared by 8 bases and J by 3 bases, with 14 bases between. The CDR3 spans 14 residues. CDR3 amino acids: CASSVRAPNQPQHF. Here the CDR3 DNA reads TGTGCCAGCTCCGTCAGGGCCCCCAATCAGCCCCAGCATTTT.

This clone showed up just a few times. The rearrangement links TRBV18 to TRBJ2-6; D is uncertain. V gave up 3 bases and J gave up 0 bases, with 6 bases separating them. Germline CDR1 KGHSH, CDR2 LQKENI. There are 15 residues in the CDR3. CDR3 in amino acids: CASSPTGSGANVLTF. CDR3 nucleotides: TGTGCCAGCTCACCGACGGGCTCTGGGGCCAACGTCCTGACTTTC.

The chain joins TRBV11-2 to TRBJ1-1; D gene ambiguous. Germline CDR1 SGHAT, CDR2 FQNNGV. The CDR3 consists of 14 residues. The ends were cut back, 1 base at V and 6 bases at J, with 12 bases in the middle. CDR3: CASSLGPAAPEAFF. CDR3 in DNA: TGTGCCAGCAGCTTAGGACCCGCGGCCCCTGAAGCTTTCTTT.

The rearrangement uses TRBV10-3 and TRBJ2-5, with a tentative D call TRBD2 (7 bases). Germline lookup yields CDR1 ENHRY and CDR2 SYGVKD. The CDR3 is 15 residues long. Trimming pared 0 bases from V and 5 bases from J, leaving 13 bases between. CDR3 sequence (DNA): TGTGCCATCAGTGAGTCAGGGGGAGGGTTCGAGACCCAGTACTTC. Translated: CAISESGGGFETQYF.

This chain uses TRBV5-1 with TRBJ1-1; perhaps TRBD1 as D (6 bases). V shed 3 bases and J shed 11 bases, with 17 bases lying between them. This CDR3 has 13 residues. The germline V gene has CDR1 SGHRS and CDR2 YFSETQ. This CDR3 reads CASSSRDIFDAFF. The CDR3 DNA follows: TGCGCCAGCAGCTCACGGGACATTTTTGACGCTTTCTTT.

This clone was picked up one time. The chain carries TRBV12-5 and TRBJ2-3, with D possibly being TRBD1 (6 bases). Trimming cost V 3 bases and J 0 bases, with 13 bases left between them. CDR1 LGHNT and CDR2 FRNRAP come from the germline V gene. This CDR3 has 16 residues. The DNA of the CDR3 is TGTGCTAGTGGTTTTTCCCAGGGGCCCAGCACAGATACGCAGTATTTT. This translates into CASGFSQGPSTDTQYF.

This chain links TRBV7-9 with TRBJ2-1, with D possibly being TRBD2 (6 bases). There are 16 residues in the CDR3. V was shortened by 0 bases and J by 1 base, with 10 bases between the two germline ends. Germline lookup yields CDR1 SEHNR and CDR2 FQNEAQ (reference sequence). CDR3 loop: CASSLAAGKSYNEQFF. The CDR3, as DNA: TGTGCCAGCAGCTTAGCGGCGGGGAAATCCTACAATGAGCAGTTCTTC.

This rearrangement joins TRBV19 to TRBJ1-2, with 8 bases aligning to TRBD1. J gave up 8 bases and V 3 bases, and 5 bases lay outside the gene matches. This CDR3 spans 13 amino acids. Germline V CDR1 and CDR2: LNHDA, SQIVND (reference sequence). CDR3 in DNA: TGTGCCAGTAGTATCTCCGGACAGGGAGGCTACACCTTC. This encodes CASSISGQGGYTF.

The chain's CDR3 is CASSWGLLYEQYF. The CDR3 nucleotides read TGTGCCAGCAGTTGGGGACTCCTCTACGAGCAGTACTTC. The chain has TRBV6-2 or TRBV6-3 and TRBJ2-7, with a tentative D call TRBD2 (6 bases). Trimming left V 4 bases short and J 3 bases short, with 10 bases between. The CDR3 contains 13 residues. Germline V CDR1 and CDR2: MNHEY, SVGEGT.

The chain links TRBV10-3 to TRBJ1-6; D may be TRBD1 (5 bases). V was shortened by 3 bases and J by 8 bases, with 14 bases between the two germline ends. CDR3 length: 15 residues. The germline CDR1 and CDR2 sequences are ENHRY and SYGVKD. In nucleotides, the CDR3 is TGTGCCATCAGTGATGGCCGGGACGGAGATTCACCCCTCCACTTT. Its translation: CAISDGRDGDSPLHF.

This clone was observed a single time. V usage is TRBV19 and J usage is TRBJ2-5; weak D call: TRBD1 (6 bases). Germline V CDR1 and CDR2: LNHDA, SQIVND (reference sequence). V was pared by 1 base and J by 1 base, with 7 bases between. The CDR3 loop spans 14 amino acids. The CDR3 loop reads CASSIGGGQETQYF. The CDR3 region has the DNA TGTGCCAGTAGTATAGGAGGGGGCCAAGAGACCCAGTACTTC.